This TCR beta chain derives from a study of blood T cell repertoires in COVID-19. Study overall: PBMCs, B-cell-depleted T cells, or T cells provided the cDNA or gDNA that made up the material.

V shed 6 bases, J shed 6 bases, and the junction held 11 bases outside the gene matches. Germline CDR1 reads KGHSH; CDR2 reads LQKENI. The CDR3 runs 16 residues. Sequenced by immunoSEQ multiplex PCR; TCRdb stores in-frame clones only, minus some. This repertoire shows approximately 150,000 clones, approximately 80% found once; its top ten account for approximately 15%. The chain has TRBV18 and TRBJ2-7; 13 nucleotides align to TRBD2. This receptor was obtained from a man aged 45-65 years with acute or convalescent COVID-19. Sequenced input: peripheral blood. The CDR3 DNA reads as TGTGCCAGCTCTCAAGGACTAGCGGGGGTCTCCGGCGAGCAGTACTTC. It translates to CASSQGLAGVSGEQYF.